The 9 T cell receptor beta chains below were found in one sample sequenced in a study of T cell changes during pregnancy in multiple sclerosis. TCRdb keeps only in-frame clones here, not all; method: immunoSEQ multiplex PCR. Among tens of thousands of clones, under 95% were seen once, and the ten largest hold under 0.75%. Specimen: CD4+ T cells from peripheral blood mononuclear cells, collected in the second trimester of pregnancy. The origin of the receptors is a female donor in good health, enrolled as a control in a pregnancy study.

For this clone: One junction end disagrees with the germline gene, perhaps due to a read error. The V and J genes are TRBV19 and TRBJ1-6, with D possibly TRBD1 on 5 matching bases. This CDR3 comprises 17 residues. CDR1 and CDR2 (germline): LNHDA, SQIVND (reference sequence). CDR3: CASRIGGDRGPSRPLHF. The CDR3 nucleotides read TGTGCCAGTAGGATAGGCGGGGACCGCGGCCCGTCTAGGCCCCTCCACTTT.

The chain links TRBV6-5 to TRBJ1-2, with D possibly TRBD1 on 6 matching bases. Germline loops: CDR1 MNHEY, CDR2 SVGAGI. Trimming removed 7 bases at V and 7 bases at J, with 16 bases between. The CDR3 spans 13 residues. Here the CDR3 reads CASTHRGARGYTF. The CDR3 DNA reads TGTGCCAGCACTCACCGGGGGGCTCGTGGCTACACCTTC.

The chain has TRBV4-3 and TRBJ1-5; possible D gene TRBD1, 6 bases. In germline, CDR1 is LGHNA, CDR2 YSLEER. V dropped 4 bases and J dropped 7 bases, with 17 bases sitting between them. The CDR3 is made up of 15 amino acids. DNA of the CDR3: TGCGCCAGCAGCCCCTCAGCAGGGGACCGGCAGCCCCAGCATTTT. Protein product: CASSPSAGDRQPQHF.

V and J are TRBV29-1 and TRBJ2-7, with D possibly being TRBD2 (6 bases). Deletions cut 6 bases from V and 6 bases from J, with 9 bases between. Germline loops: CDR1 SQVTM, CDR2 ANQGSEA. The CDR3 totals 10 residues. CDR3 amino acids: CSVGRTEQYF. CDR3 coding DNA: TGCAGCGTAGGGAGGACCGAGCAGTACTTC.

The J gene is TRBJ2-7, the V gene TRBV20-1; maybe TRBD2 (5 bases). The V gene lost 5 bases and the J gene lost 1 base, with 6 bases spanning the gap. This CDR3 is built from 11 residues. The germline gives CDR1 DFQATT, CDR2 SNEGSKA (reference sequence). This chain's CDR3 is CSAGESYEQYF. In DNA form, the CDR3 reads TGCAGTGCTGGGGAGTCCTACGAGCAGTACTTC.

This clone occurred once. The rearrangement joins TRBV7-2 to TRBJ2-5; the D gene is possibly TRBD1 (6 bases). This CDR3 has 14 amino acids. V lost 3 bases to trimming and J lost 8 bases, with 16 bases between them. Germline V lookup: CDR1 SGHTA, CDR2 FQGNSA. The chain's CDR3 is CASSLDGGPGTQYF. CDR3 nucleotides: TGTGCCAGCAGCTTGGATGGGGGCCCGGGAACCCAGTACTTC.

For this clone: The junction does not match germline at one end; this may be a read error. This rearrangement joins TRBV7-7 to TRBJ1-2; D remains unclear. Germline V gene sequence: CDR1 SSHAT, CDR2 FNYEAQ (reference sequence). The CDR3 totals 15 residues. CDR3 sequence: CASSPWVRGNYGYTF. Written as DNA, the CDR3 is TGTGCTAGCAGCCCGTGGGTGAGAGGAAACTATGGCTACACCTTC.

The CDR3 loop is CASSRDRARGSPLHF. The CDR3 DNA sequence: TGTGCCAGCTCACGCGACAGGGCCCGGGGGTCACCCCTCCACTTT. The chain links TRBV18 to TRBJ1-6; TRBD1 aligns across 7 bases. The CDR3 has 15 amino acids. V shed 4 bases, J shed 10 bases, and the junction held 10 bases outside the gene matches. Germline lookup yields CDR1 KGHSH and CDR2 LQKENI.

V and J are TRBV14 and TRBJ1-4; D may be TRBD1 (5 bases). CDR3 size: 15 residues. CDR1 SGHDN and CDR2 FVKESK come from the germline V gene. Trimming cost V 1 base and J 7 bases, with 13 bases left between them. As DNA, the CDR3 is TGTGCCAGCAGCCAAGGACCCAGGGCTAGTGAAAAACTGTTTTTT. It is translated as CASSQGPRASEKLFF.